The 5 T cell receptor beta chains presented below share a single source sample, sequenced in a study of shared clonotypes between healthy human individuals. Only in-frame clones appear in the TCRdb table, and some are missing; sequencing was by immunoSEQ multiplex PCR. Of approximately 2.3 million clones listed, approximately 93% are singletons. Sequenced sample: naive CD4+ T cells from PBMCs. The subset here: CD45RA+ positively selected. These receptors came from a man younger than 30 in good health. Some clones in this sample may be carry-over from other donors' samples.

In this sample, this clone turned up a few times. The rearrangement links TRBV10-3 to TRBJ1-1; TRBD1 might be the D (6 bases). This CDR3 is 14 amino acids long. From germline, CDR1 is ENHRY and CDR2 SYGVKD. Trimming removed 0 bases from V and 7 bases from J, with 12 bases in between. CDR3 in amino acids: CAISESNWGLEAFF. CDR3 in DNA: TGTGCCATCAGTGAGTCGAATTGGGGGCTTGAAGCTTTCTTT.

The chain employs TRBV19 and TRBJ2-3; the D gene is possibly TRBD1 (5 bases). CDR1 and CDR2 (germline): LNHDA, SQIVND (reference sequence). The CDR3 length is 13 residues. The V end lost 10 bases, the J end lost 4 bases, and 15 bases lay between the germline ends. CDR3 sequence reads: CATDSGRADTQYF. The DNA for the CDR3 is TGTGCCACCGACAGTGGAAGAGCAGATACGCAGTATTTT.

This clone was seen a single time. The chain carries TRBV5-1 and TRBJ1-2, with TRBD1 matching over 7 bases. CDR3 size: 15 residues. Germline V lookup: CDR1 SGHRS, CDR2 YFSETQ. V lost 6 bases to trimming and J lost 1 base; unmatched junction nucleotides: 9. The CDR3 nucleotides are TGCGCCAGCACCACAGGGGCCATGATTAACTATGGCTACACCTTC. Its translation: CASTTGAMINYGYTF.

As to this clone: The sample holds other DNA sequences that translate to the same CDR3. This chain connects TRBV7-2 to TRBJ1-5; D uncertain. Trimming pared 5 bases from V and 3 bases from J, leaving 8 bases between. This CDR3 is 13 amino acids long. CDR1 SGHTA and CDR2 FQGNSA come from the germline V gene. The CDR3 is CASSVLPNQPQHF. The CDR3 DNA reads TGTGCCAGCAGCGTATTACCCAATCAGCCCCAGCATTTT.

This chain joins TRBV15 and TRBJ2-1; TRBD1 or TRBD2 may be the D gene (5 bases each). In germline, CDR1 is LNHNV, CDR2 YYDKDF (reference sequence). The CDR3 has 16 amino acids. Trimming removed 1 base from V and 1 base from J, with 11 bases in between. Here the CDR3 DNA reads TGTGCCACCAGCAGAGGAGGGACGCGTTCCTACAATGAGCAGTTCTTC. It encodes CATSRGGTRSYNEQFF.